The following is a T cell receptor (beta chain) sequence with its context. Its antigen is as yet unknown. After constant-region reverse-primer amplification, full-length variable regions underwent semi-nested PCR with Nested Universal Primer A. TCRdb reprocessed the 5' RACE reads via MiXCR and lists one record per CDR3 protein. This table holds approximately 9,600 distinct CDR3 sequences, about 45% found once. Study-level results: Tumor Treg TCRs overlapped most with tumor naive CD4+ cells.

Per germline, CDR1 SGHTA and CDR2 FQGTGA. This CDR3 has 15 residues. The V end lost 2 bases, the J end lost 0 bases, and 9 bases lay between the germline ends. The sorted Tregs were CD4+CD25+CD127-/low cells. The V call is TRBV7-3, the J call TRBJ2-3; D perhaps matches TRBD2 (6 bases). The source is a female donor with breast cancer. The sequencing sample was made of Tregs sorted from a lymph node. The CDR3: CASSLAGSSTDTQYF. The CDR3, as DNA: TGTGCCAGCAGCTTAGCCGGGAGTAGCACAGATACGCAGTATTTT.